The clone carrying this TCR beta chain showed up many times. Its antigen is undetermined. This sample stems from a study of spatial heterogeneity in lung cancer. The CDR3 spans 14 residues. The V and J ends lost 0 bases and 2 bases respectively, with 7 bases between them. Germline V gene sequence: CDR1 KGHSH, CDR2 LQKENI. Overall study findings and caveats: Compared with follow-up, resection was when ubiquitous expanded tumor TCRs appeared in blood more.

A unique molecular identifier was carried by every single TCR cDNA molecule. From the 5' RACE reads, TCRdb called clonotypes with MiXCR, one entry per CDR3 protein. The sample gives some 22,000 distinct CDR3 sequences, about 5.6% of which show up once; roughly 36% is in the top ten. Specified time point: sample taken at primary tumor resection. The donors comprised about 70 untreated early-stage non-small cell lung cancer patients. Unsorted whole RNA samples from tumor, nontumor lung or frozen PBMC were sequenced. The chain joins TRBV18 to TRBJ1-1; D not resolved. This TCR was sampled from a male donor with early-stage non-small cell lung cancer. The starting material was PBMCs, obtained at surgery. CDR3 DNA sequence: TGTGCCAGCTCACCACCTGGAGCCAACACTGAAGCTTTCTTT. Residues: CASSPPGANTEAFF.